This entry lists 5 T cell receptor beta chains sequenced from one sample in a study of T-cell reconstitution after alpha-beta-depleted transplantation in children. Researchers prepared the TCRbeta library using unique molecular identifiers, the study reports. MiXCR, run by TCRdb on the PCR reads, gives a single entry per CDR3 protein. This sample has 450,000 to 500,000 distinct CDR3 sequences, with under 15% found just once. This specimen was PBMCs from the stem cell graft donor, taken from the stem cell graft. These receptor sequences come from a human donor who donated a stem cell graft to a child with combined immunodeficiency.

The genes are TRBV7-9 and TRBJ1-1; D unclear. The CDR3 is made up of 15 amino acids. Germline CDR1 reads SEHNR; CDR2 reads FQNEAQ (reference sequence). V shed 1 base and J shed 7 bases, with 16 bases lying between them. The CDR3 sequence: CASSLGSQHRFEAFF. In DNA form, the CDR3 reads TGTGCCAGCAGCTTAGGATCCCAGCATCGATTTGAAGCTTTCTTT.

Ten or more counts support this clonotype. The chain combines TRBV12-3 or TRBV12-4 with TRBJ2-3; tentative D call: TRBD2 (5 bases). This CDR3 contains 15 residues. V was trimmed by 6 bases and J by 1 base, leaving 14 bases between them. CDR3 sequence (DNA): TGTGCCAGCAGACCTACTAGTCCTGGCACAGATACGCAGTATTTT. Protein sequence: CASRPTSPGTDTQYF.

This clonotype was observed at least ten times. This sequence joins TRBV20-1 and TRBJ2-2; a weak D match, TRBD2 (6 bases). Trimming stripped 1 base from V and 7 bases from J, with 19 bases between. CDR3 length: 16 residues. Germline V gene data show CDR1 as DFQATT and CDR2 as SNEGSKA (reference sequence). The DNA for the CDR3 is TGCAGTGCTAGAGTTAAGGAAGGAGGGTTGGGCGGGGAGCTGTTTTTT. Translation gives CSARVKEGGLGGELFF.

This clonotype came up a few times. The junction and the germline gene differ at one end; a read error may be behind it. The chain uses TRBV7-9 and TRBJ2-2; 7 bases match TRBD1. The germline V gene encodes CDR1 SEHNR and CDR2 FQNEAQ (reference sequence). The CDR3 is 17 amino acids. CDR3 loop: CASSAPPQGINSGELFF. In DNA, the CDR3 is TGTGCCAGCAGCGCCCCACCACAGGGGATCAACAGCGGGGAGCTGTTTTTT.

The CDR3 DNA is TGCGCCAGCAGCTTGGATACAGGAGCGGCCGGGGAGCTGTTTTTT. It yields the protein CASSLDTGAAGELFF. The V gene is TRBV5-1, the J gene TRBJ2-2; D may correspond to TRBD1 or TRBD2 (5 bases each). Trimming took 0 bases from V and 6 from J, leaving 12 bases between them. CDR1 and CDR2 (germline): SGHRS, YFSETQ. The CDR3 runs to 15 residues. The full variable domain, in which reference TRBV5-1 and TRBJ2-2 provide the parts outside the CDR3, is KAGVTQTPRYLIKTRGQQVTLSCSPISGHRSVSWYQQTPGQGLQFLFEYFSETQRNKGNFPGRFSGRQFSNSRSEMNVSTLELGDSALYLCASSLDTGAAGELFFGEGSRLTVL.